One sample yielded the 5 T cell receptor beta chains listed below, sequenced in a study of long-term antiretroviral therapy in people with HIV (dated 2022 in TCRdb). The immunoSEQ hsTCRB v3.0 assay was used at survey level resolution for TRB variable region sequencing. Drawn from immuneACCESS, this table holds only the in-frame rearrangements with V and J called that TCRdb kept. Clones are partly lost; checked studies trace under half to an unresolved V gene and leave the rest unexplained. This sample lists over 30,000 clones; 70% to 80% were detected once. The ten largest clones take up under 4% of the sample. Specimen: unsorted PBMCs, collected 1.9 years after starting antiretroviral therapy. These receptors were taken from a young man with HIV.

V is TRBV9 and J is TRBJ1-1; D remains unclear. CDR3 length equals 14 residues. With 0 bases removed from V and 3 bases from J, the gap between germline ends came to 9 bases. Looked up from germline, CDR1 is SGDLS and CDR2 is YYNGEE. The chain's CDR3 is CASSVGVSHTEAFF. The CDR3 DNA reads TGTGCCAGCAGCGTAGGGGTCTCCCACACTGAAGCTTTCTTT.

This chain's CDR3 is CASSVGDLNYGYTF. CDR3 in DNA: TGTGCCAGCAGCGTAGGGGATTTGAACTATGGCTACACCTTC. The V call is TRBV9, the J call TRBJ1-2; D uncertain. Trimming stripped 0 bases from V and 2 bases from J, with 8 bases between. CDR1 and CDR2 (germline): SGDLS, YYNGEE. The CDR3 loop spans 14 amino acids.

The chain links TRBV5-1 to TRBJ2-3; D might be TRBD2 (7 bases). The CDR3 has 16 residues. V was pared by 0 bases and J by 3 bases, with 14 bases between. Germline CDR1 is SGHRS and CDR2 is YFSETQ. The CDR3 region is CASSLVAGAGTDTQYF. The CDR3 nucleotides read TGCGCCAGCAGCTTGGTGGCGGGGGCGGGGACAGATACGCAGTATTTT.

The chain carries TRBV6-1 and TRBJ2-2, with D unresolved. CDR3 length equals 17 residues. Between the trimmed V and J ends, which lost 0 bases and 0 bases, there was a span of 11 bases. The germline V gene has CDR1 MNHNS and CDR2 SASEGT. This CDR3 reads CASSEAGQAANTGELFF. CDR3 sequence (DNA): TGTGCCAGCAGTGAAGCCGGCCAGGCCGCGAACACCGGGGAGCTGTTTTTT.

V and J are TRBV28 and TRBJ1-5; 9 positions match TRBD1. The CDR3 is 14 residues long. Germline-derived CDR1 and CDR2 are MDHEN and SYDVKM. With 5 bases clipped from V and 6 bases from J, the junction kept 5 bases outside the gene matches. The CDR3 DNA reads TGTGCCAGCAGTCACGGACAGGGGATTCAGCCCCAGCATTTT. Amino acid sequence: CASSHGQGIQPQHF.